This TCR beta chain was profiled in a study of blood T cell repertoires in COVID-19 (dated by TCRdb to the early 2020s). Some background on the complete study: Collaborator samples came from the United States, Italy and Spain and covered acute and convalescent phases of COVID-19. The sample metadata nearly always contained a de-identified subject ID, COVID-19 status, age in years and sex. A freely available public database, intended as a resource for researchers studying the immune response to SARS-CoV-2, is where the repertoires were released. The material from the prospective study consisted of cDNA or gDNA derived from T cells, B-cell-depleted T cells, or PBMCs. Where available, HLA class I and class II types were obtained from metadata supplied by the sample provider rather than from assay-based typing. Samples were obtained from the ongoing ImmuneRACE study (first 160 participants) and from about 1,300 subjects provided by 6 global collaborators. The dataset comprised deeply sampled blood TCRbeta repertoires from subjects exposed to, actively infected with, or recovered from COVID-19. Broader findings and caveats from the paper: The quantity of clinical and demographic metadata differed by source and by participant and was supplied without curation.

Whole blood was collected in K2EDTA tubes by collaborating institutions according to the institutions' own protocols. For TCRbeta analysis, collaborators shipped samples in one of three forms: frozen whole blood, isolated PBMCs, or DNA extracted from either of those sample types. Reading the germline V gene (reference sequence) gives CDR1 GTSNPN and CDR2 SVGIG. The CDR3 holds 15 amino acids from the cysteine to the phenylalanine. Here the CDR3 DNA is all that survives: 45 bases in frame from base 1. V is shortened by 2 bases, J by 1 base, and the region joining them spans 14 bases. For this clone: The antigen this receptor binds is unknown. Per-base quality was not reported, and no clone a single base away is much larger than it.

TCRbeta CDR3 regions were amplified from genomic DNA using the immunoSEQ Assay, a bias-controlled multiplex PCR. The study's own analysis went as follows. Nucleated cell counts per sample were estimated from amplification of reference gene primers within the assay. To quantify the absolute abundance of each unique TCRbeta CDR3 rearrangement, sequence reads were collapsed and filtered. Productive Simpson clonality was computed per sample as the square root of Simpson's diversity index over productive rearrangements. In TCRdb, the immuneACCESS table is reduced to in-frame sequences with V and J assigned. These tables do not hold every clone; where another copy was compared, an unresolved V gene accounts for under half, and the others remain unexplained. V, J and clone size reflect that table, while D and trimming were determined from the DNA. Recorded for this sample are a few hundred thousand clones; approximately 85% of them occurred a single time. The ten most abundant clones make up around 6.9% of the sample.

This receptor was identified in a human donor in a cohort sampled during active COVID-19. The receptor chain draws on TRBV30 and TRBJ1-2, with TRBD1 as a weak D call on 5 bases. The sample consisted of peripheral blood. The CDR3 protein sequence reads: CAWSPPTENNYGYTF. The DNA is TGTGCCTGGAGTCCCCCGACAGAAAATAACTATGGCTACACCTTC.